This TCR beta chain was obtained from a study of shared clonotypes between healthy human individuals. Germline-derived CDR1 and CDR2 are LNHNV and YYDKDF (reference sequence). V lost 3 bases and J lost 4; bases outside the gene matches: 8. CDR3 length equals 17 residues. Only a few counts were recorded for this clone. Researchers divided each subset's genomic DNA evenly across several immunoSEQ plates. This table comes from immunoSEQ multiplex PCR, and its TCRdb copy is limited to in-frame clones, with some not included. The sample lists approximately 1,000,000 clones, 78% occurring once. The receptor's source is a man aged 18 to 29 in good health. Some clones in this sample may be carry-over from other donors' samples. Sequencing used memory CD4+ T cells from PBMCs. Subset: CD45RA-negative fraction. The rearrangement uses TRBV15 and TRBJ2-1; TRBD2 matches at 11 bases. The CDR3 DNA reads TGTGCCACCAGCAGGGACTTAGCGGGGGGGTTTTACAATGAGCAGTTCTTC. Translation: CATSRDLAGGFYNEQFF. Looking up the rest from reference TRBV15 and TRBJ2-1 gives the full variable domain: DAMVIQNPRYQVTQFGKPVTLSCSQTLNHNVMYWYQQKSSQAPKLLFHYYDKDFNNEADTPDNFQSRRPNTSFCFLDIRSPGLGDTAMYLCATSRDLAGGFYNEQFFGPGTRLTVL.